This T cell receptor beta chain was observed in a study of blood T cell repertoires in COVID-19. About the research overall: The United States, Italy and Spain supplied acute and convalescent COVID-19 samples. Sources were T cells, B-cell-depleted T cells, or PBMCs; the material itself was cDNA or gDNA.

Produced via immunoSEQ multiplex PCR; TCRdb's table is partial and in-frame only. The sample gives hundreds of thousands of clones, 80% to 90% of which show up once; around 2.3% is in the top ten. Germline assignment: CDR1 MDHEN and CDR2 SYDVKM. This CDR3 comprises 14 residues. Trimming pared 8 bases from V and 3 bases from J, leaving 16 bases between. The chain uses TRBV28 and TRBJ1-2; TRBD1 is a possible D gene (5 bases). This TCR was sampled from a woman in her thirties or forties with active or convalescent COVID-19. The sample comprised peripheral blood. CDR3: CASRAGRGDYGYTF. The CDR3 DNA sequence: TGTGCCAGCCGGGCGGGGAGAGGGGACTATGGCTACACCTTC.